The clone carrying this TCR beta chain was detected many times. Each CDR3 protein is one row after TCRdb ran MiXCR on the RT-PCR reads. This sample yields under 850,000 distinct CDR3 sequences, of which roughly 18% are seen a single time; under 13% belongs to the top ten. The sample originates from a study of response to subunit inactivated influenza vaccine. The clonotype originates from a man in his fifties or sixties who received an inactivated influenza vaccine. Source: PBMCs from blood, taken about 5 days after vaccination.

CDR3 sequence: CASSVGQGDEQYF. The CDR3 nucleotides are TGCGCCAGCAGCGTGGGACAAGGGGACGAGCAGTACTTC. This chain uses TRBV5-1 with TRBJ2-7, with a tentative D call TRBD1 (6 bases). The germline V gene encodes CDR1 SGHRS and CDR2 YFSETQ. CDR3 length equals 13 residues. Trimming left V 4 bases short and J 5 bases short, with 13 bases between.